This T cell receptor (beta chain) was captured in a study of siplizumab effects on memory and regulatory T cells. A note on this clone: Its antigen remains unidentified.

Clones were read by immunoSEQ multiplex PCR, and TCRdb kept only the in-frame ones, dropping some. The data hold some 97,000 clones, with approximately 92% observed a single time. Study results and caveats: Proliferating siplizumab-cultured Tregs lacked confirmed suppressive function. Alloreactive sequences traceable to unstimulated CD4+ memory cells declined significantly under siplizumab.

CDR3 length: 12 residues. Trimming shortened V by 10 bases and J by 6 bases, and 15 bases separated the two germline ends. Looked up from germline, CDR1 is MDHEN and CDR2 is SYDVKM. V and J are TRBV28 and TRBJ1-2; D perhaps matches TRBD1 (5 bases). Sequenced: CD4+ T cells sorted from blood. This TCR derives from a human donor in good health. Some clones in this sample may be carry-over from other donors' samples. CDR3 in DNA: TGTGCCACCCAGGTCAAGGGGAATGGCTACACCTTC. Its protein is CATQVKGNGYTF.